One sample yielded the 7 T cell receptor beta chains listed below, sequenced in a study of shared clonotypes between healthy human individuals. The data were produced by immunoSEQ multiplex PCR, yet TCRdb's version contains in-frame clones alone and is incomplete. Among 550,000 to 800,000 clones listed, less than 95% were seen once. Sequencing was done on a sample of memory CD8+ T cells from PBMCs. Indicated subset: CD45RO+ cells pooled with CCR7-negative TemRA cells. The receptors were sampled from a man between 18 and 29 years old in good health. Some clones in this sample may be carry-over from other donors' samples.

The V gene is TRBV19, the J gene TRBJ1-1; possibly TRBD1 for D (5 bases). The CDR3 contains 13 residues. From germline, CDR1 is LNHDA and CDR2 SQIVND (reference sequence). V dropped 6 bases and J dropped 1 base, with 9 bases sitting between them. The CDR3 is CASSLGQNTEAFF. DNA for the CDR3: TGTGCCAGTAGCCTTGGACAGAACACTGAAGCTTTCTTT.

This clone showed up just once. The chain has TRBV29-1 and TRBJ2-1, with 7 bases fitting TRBD2. Germline CDR1 reads SQVTM; CDR2 reads ANQGSEA. The CDR3 covers 14 residues. V shed 7 bases, J shed 3 bases, and the junction held 9 bases outside the gene matches. CDR3 protein: CSACGGSSYNEQFF. For the CDR3, the DNA is TGCAGCGCGTGCGGCGGGAGTAGCTACAATGAGCAGTTCTTC.

The table lists this clone with many counts. The chain links TRBV5-4 to TRBJ2-5; no reliable D call. V was trimmed by 0 bases and J by 5 bases, leaving 11 bases between them. This CDR3 has 14 residues. Per germline, CDR1 SGHNT and CDR2 YYREEE (reference sequence). The CDR3 nucleotides read TGTGCCAGCAGCTTGGGCAGGTCTTTGGAGACCCAGTACTTC. Translating it yields CASSLGRSLETQYF.

This clone occurred a few times. V usage is TRBV19 and J usage is TRBJ1-4; the D gene is possibly TRBD1 (5 bases). The CDR3 has 13 residues. V dropped 9 bases and J dropped 9 bases, with 17 bases sitting between them. Germline loops: CDR1 LNHDA, CDR2 SQIVND (reference sequence). CDR3 loop: CARRIGEAKKLFF. The CDR3, as DNA: TGTGCCAGGAGAATAGGGGAGGCGAAAAAACTGTTTTTT. Full variable domain (rest looked up from reference TRBV19 and TRBJ1-4): DGGITQSPKYLFRKEGQNVTLSCEQNLNHDAMYWYRQDPGQGLRLIYYSQIVNDFQKGDIAEGYSVSREKKESFPLTVTSAQKNPTAFYLCARRIGEAKKLFFGSGTQLSVL.

The genes are TRBV21-1 and TRBJ1-2. TRBV21-1 is described as a pseudogene. The CDR3 extends over 14 amino acids. CDR3 sequence (DNA): TGTGCCAGCAGCAAAGGGGGAGGGAAATATGGCTACACCTTC. Translating it yields CASSKGGGKYGYTF.

J is TRBJ2-1 and V is TRBV9, with 8 bases aligning to TRBD2. The CDR3 runs 15 residues. V lost 0 bases to trimming and J lost 8 bases; unmatched junction nucleotides: 7. In germline, CDR1 is SGDLS, CDR2 YYNGEE. CDR3: CASSVVSGGRDEQFF. The CDR3 nucleotides read TGTGCCAGCAGCGTAGTCTCGGGAGGGAGGGATGAGCAGTTCTTC.

The chain links TRBV7-2 to TRBJ2-7, with 9 bases aligning to TRBD1. This CDR3 is built from 18 residues. Germline assignment: CDR1 SGHTA and CDR2 FQGNSA. Germline trimming cut 4 bases from V and 1 base from J; bases unmatched to any gene: 14. CDR3: CASSWGGQGQTLSYEQYF. The CDR3 coding sequence is TGTGCCAGCAGCTGGGGGGGACAGGGACAGACTTTATCCTACGAGCAGTACTTC. Filled out from reference TRBV7-2 and TRBJ2-7, the complete variable domain reads GAGVSQSPSNKVTEKGKDVELRCDPISGHTALYWYRQSLGQGLEFLIYFQGNSAPDKSGLPSDRFSAERTGGSVSTLTIQRTQQEDSAVYLCASSWGGQGQTLSYEQYFGPGTRLTVT.